This T cell receptor beta chain is from a study of T cell responses to AZD1222 COVID-19 vaccine. General study findings and limits: Donors, mostly white British, included more females; clonal diversity was possibly underestimated.

About this clone itself: What it binds is unknown.

The assay was immunoSEQ multiplex PCR, and TCRdb's table has in-frame clones only and misses some. The repertoire holds approximately 150,000 clones, with roughly 90% as singletons. The starting material was peripheral blood, obtained 28 days after the second AZD1222 dose. The sequence was collected from an adult who received the AZD1222 COVID-19 vaccine.

CDR3 residues: CASGGDEGNEQFF. CDR3 sequence (DNA): TGTGCCAGCGGGGGCGATGAGGGCAATGAGCAGTTCTTC. The chain joins TRBV7-9 to TRBJ2-1, with D possibly TRBD1 on 6 matching bases. The CDR3 is 13 amino acids. Trimming left V 8 bases short and J 6 bases short, with 14 bases between. The germline V gene has CDR1 SEHNR and CDR2 FQNEAQ (reference sequence).